A single sample is the source of the 32 T cell receptor beta chains below, sequenced in a study of blood T cell repertoires in COVID-19. TCRdb keeps only in-frame clones here, not all; method: immunoSEQ multiplex PCR. The sample lists some 100,000 clones; approximately 91% were seen once. The sample taken for sequencing was peripheral blood. The receptor set was obtained from a man aged 55 to 70 with acute or convalescent COVID-19.

The chain is built from TRBV2 and TRBJ2-1, with 10 bases aligning to TRBD2. The CDR3 runs to 16 residues. Germline CDR1 and CDR2: SNHLY and FYNNEI. Trimming removed 1 base from V and 2 bases from J; junction bases left unmatched: 2. This chain's CDR3 is CASSEVSGRAYNEQFF. The CDR3 DNA reads TGTGCCAGCAGTGAAGTCAGCGGGAGGGCCTACAATGAGCAGTTCTTC.

This rearrangement joins TRBV19 to TRBJ1-1; a weak D match, TRBD1 (6 bases). V was shortened by 6 bases and J by 6 bases, with 17 bases between the two germline ends. Germline-derived CDR1 and CDR2 are LNHDA and SQIVND (reference sequence). The CDR3 runs to 14 residues. The CDR3 here is CASSGGRGLAEAFF. The CDR3 nucleotides are TGTGCCAGTAGCGGGGGGCGCGGGTTGGCTGAAGCTTTCTTT.

This chain connects TRBV21-1 to TRBJ1-1. TRBV21-1 is labeled a pseudogene. The CDR3 has 13 residues. Written as DNA, the CDR3 is TGTGCTCCCAGCGGCAATGTGTACACTGAAGCTTTCTTT. Encoded protein: CAPSGNVYTEAFF.

V gene TRBV19 combines with J gene TRBJ2-1, with D uncertain. Per germline, CDR1 LNHDA and CDR2 SQIVND (reference sequence). This CDR3 has 13 residues. V lost 2 bases and J 8 bases, leaving 10 bases between the germline ends. The CDR3 DNA follows: TGTGCCAGTAGTATAAGCCTGTTCTATGAGCAGTTCTTC. Translation gives CASSISLFYEQFF.

CDR3: CAWKSGSTDTQYF. CDR3 nucleotides: TGTGCCTGGAAAAGCGGGAGCACAGATACGCAGTATTTT. The rearrangement links TRBV30 to TRBJ2-3; weak D call: TRBD2 (6 bases). The germline gives CDR1 GTSNPN, CDR2 SVGIG (reference sequence). The length of the CDR3 is 13 residues. V was cut by 4 bases and J by 0 bases, with 8 bases left in between.

The J gene is TRBJ2-1, the V gene TRBV11-2, with 7 nucleotides matching TRBD1. The CDR3 is 17 amino acids. The V and J ends lost 4 bases and 3 bases, in that order; junction bases with no gene match: 12. Per germline, CDR1 SGHAT and CDR2 FQNNGV. As DNA, the CDR3 is TGTGCCAGCAGCTCTACTTATCGGACAGGAGGCTACAATGAGCAGTTCTTC. It codes for CASSSTYRTGGYNEQFF.

The rearrangement joins TRBV6-6 to TRBJ1-1; D is uncertain. The germline V gene encodes CDR1 MNHNY and CDR2 SVGAGI (reference sequence). The V end was cut by 2 bases, the J end by 1 base, with 11 bases between. This CDR3 has 15 residues. In DNA, the CDR3 is TGTGCCAGCAGTTACGAGGGATTATCGAACACTGAAGCTTTCTTT. Its protein is CASSYEGLSNTEAFF.

The CDR3 reads CASLGGLHNQPQHF. CDR3 nucleotide sequence: TGTGCCAGTTTGGGGGGACTGCACAATCAGCCCCAGCATTTT. V gene TRBV19 combines with J gene TRBJ1-5, with D possibly matching TRBD1 (5 bases). Germline V CDR1 and CDR2: LNHDA, SQIVND (reference sequence). V shed 8 bases and J shed 3 bases, with 14 bases lying between them. This CDR3 is built from 14 residues.

CDR3 coding DNA: TGTGCCAGCAGCCAAAAAGGCATCCGGGACAGCTCCTACGAGCAGTACTTC. It yields the protein CASSQKGIRDSSYEQYF. The gene calls are TRBV3-1 (or the pseudogene TRBV3-2) and TRBJ2-7; 7 bases map to TRBD1. The junction had 10 bases not matched to a gene; V was cut back by 2 bases and J by 0 bases. Germline values: CDR1 LGHDT, CDR2 YNNKEL (reference sequence). This CDR3 spans 17 amino acids.

The chain carries TRBV5-1 and TRBJ2-5, with D tentatively TRBD1 (5 bases). The CDR3 is made up of 15 amino acids. Trimming shortened V by 4 bases and J by 3 bases, and 16 bases separated the two germline ends. Germline V gene sequence: CDR1 SGHRS, CDR2 YFSETQ. CDR3 DNA sequence: TGCGCCAGCAGCATAGAACCAGGGCCTGAAGAGACCCAGTACTTC. Its protein product is CASSIEPGPEETQYF.

The chain employs TRBV5-6 and TRBJ1-1, with no clear D. V was shortened by 4 bases and J by 5 bases, with 12 bases between the two germline ends. From germline, CDR1 is SGHDT and CDR2 YYEEEE. The CDR3 is 13 residues long. CDR3 DNA sequence: TGTGCCAGCAGCGGAGTAGGAAGGACTGAAGCTTTCTTT. Its protein product is CASSGVGRTEAFF. Full variable domain (missing parts from reference TRBV5-6 and TRBJ1-1): DAGVTQSPTHLIKTRGQQVTLRCSPKSGHDTVSWYQQALGQGPQFIFQYYEEEERQRGNFPDRFSGHQFPNYSSELNVNALLLGDSALYLCASSGVGRTEAFFGQGTRLTVV.

The chain employs TRBV19 and TRBJ2-7; TRBD1 matches 7 bases. Looked up from germline, CDR1 is LNHDA and CDR2 is SQIVND (reference sequence). The CDR3 sequence is 15 residues long. With V trimmed by 1 base and J by 2 bases, 5 bases remained unmatched. The DNA for the CDR3 is TGTGCCAGTAGTATAGGTGGACAGGCGACCTACGAGCAGTACTTC. Protein sequence: CASSIGGQATYEQYF.

The gene calls are TRBV10-3 and TRBJ2-3; 7 bases line up with TRBD1. The CDR3 runs to 15 residues. J was trimmed by 6 bases and V by 2 bases; bases with no gene match: 8. Looked up from germline, CDR1 is ENHRY and CDR2 is SYGVKD. CDR3 residues: CAISEPRGRIDTQYF. The CDR3 DNA reads TGTGCCATCAGTGAGCCAAGGGGGCGTATTGATACGCAGTATTTT.

The chain joins TRBV7-9 to TRBJ2-2; TRBD2 agrees at 9 bases. With V trimmed by 4 bases and J by 3 bases, 3 bases remained unmatched. The V gene's germline CDR1 is SEHNR and CDR2 FQNEAQ (reference sequence). The CDR3 has 15 amino acids. The CDR3 spells CASSSGGRDTGELFF. CDR3 nucleotide sequence: TGTGCCAGCAGCTCCGGCGGGAGGGACACCGGGGAGCTGTTTTTT.

This clone was seen a single time. The V and J genes are TRBV28 and TRBJ1-5; no reliable D call. With 2 bases removed from V and 7 bases from J, the gap between germline ends came to 12 bases. CDR1 is MDHEN, CDR2 SYDVKM, per germline. This CDR3 is built from 14 residues. CDR3 loop: CASSLDVGRQPQHF. The DNA for the CDR3 is TGTGCCAGCAGTTTAGACGTTGGGAGACAGCCCCAGCATTTT.

This rearrangement joins TRBV5-4 to TRBJ2-2; TRBD2 might be the D (5 bases). The CDR3 is 15 residues long. Trimming left V 0 bases short and J 6 bases short, with 12 bases between. From germline, CDR1 is SGHNT and CDR2 YYREEE (reference sequence). CDR3 in amino acids: CASSLGGPPAGELFF. The CDR3 DNA follows: TGTGCCAGCAGCTTGGGAGGGCCCCCGGCCGGGGAGCTGTTTTTT.

V usage is TRBV4-2 and J usage is TRBJ1-2, with a weak D call TRBD1 (6 bases). Trimming left V 1 base short and J 7 bases short, with 19 bases between. The CDR3 contains 16 residues. Germline V CDR1 and CDR2: LGHNA, YNFKEQ. The chain's CDR3 is CASSQGGAGELSGYTF. DNA for the CDR3: TGTGCCAGCAGCCAAGGGGGCGCAGGGGAACTCTCTGGCTACACCTTC.

There are a few counts of this clone. The CDR3 sequence: CASSRTAGRGYTF. In DNA, the CDR3 is TGTGCCAGCAGCAGAACTGCGGGGCGCGGCTACACCTTC. This chain uses TRBV3-1 (or the pseudogene TRBV3-2) with TRBJ1-2; D perhaps matches TRBD1 (5 bases). Germline CDR1 and CDR2: LGHDT and YNNKEL (reference sequence). Trimming cost V 5 bases and J 8 bases, with 15 bases left between them. CDR3 length: 13 residues.

This chain connects TRBV12-3 or TRBV12-4 to TRBJ1-2, with D possibly TRBD1 on 5 matching bases. Trimming took 7 bases from V and 7 from J, leaving 13 bases between them. The CDR3 consists of 12 residues. The CDR3 sequence is CASKRAGGGYTF. The DNA of the CDR3 is TGTGCCAGCAAAAGGGCCGGGGGTGGCTACACCTTC.

V usage is TRBV28 and J usage is TRBJ2-3, with 7 bases matching TRBD1. This CDR3 is built from 15 residues. The germline gives CDR1 MDHEN, CDR2 SYDVKM. With V trimmed by 5 bases and J by 2 bases, 7 bases remained unmatched. CDR3 loop: CASSQTTGVTDTQYF. DNA of the CDR3: TGTGCCAGCAGTCAAACCACAGGGGTCACAGATACGCAGTATTTT.

This clone appeared a single time. V and J are TRBV5-1 and TRBJ1-2, with a tentative D call TRBD1 (5 bases). Trimming cost V 2 bases and J 1 base, with 6 bases left between them. The germline V gene encodes CDR1 SGHRS and CDR2 YFSETQ. The CDR3 loop spans 13 amino acids. The CDR3 loop is CASSFQGNYGYTF. In nucleotides, the CDR3 is TGCGCCAGCAGCTTTCAGGGTAACTATGGCTACACCTTC.

The chain combines TRBV6-6 with TRBJ2-2; weak D call: TRBD2 (6 bases). CDR3 length: 14 amino acids. V was shortened by 7 bases and J by 2 bases, with 11 bases between the two germline ends. Germline CDR1 and CDR2: MNHNY and SVGAGI (reference sequence). CDR3 sequence: CASNAGLNTGELFF. The CDR3 DNA is TGTGCCAGCAACGCGGGACTTAACACCGGGGAGCTGTTTTTT.

V usage is TRBV24-1 and J usage is TRBJ1-2; the D gene is possibly TRBD1 (5 bases). V was trimmed by 4 bases and J by 3 bases, leaving 8 bases between them. CDR3 length: 13 amino acids. From germline, CDR1 is KGHDR and CDR2 SFDVKD. DNA for the CDR3: TGTGCCACCAGTGAAAGGGGTTACTATGGCTACACCTTC. Its protein product is CATSERGYYGYTF.

The chain joins TRBV11-2 to TRBJ2-3, with 12 bases that match TRBD2. Losses at the gene ends were 7 bases for V and 0 bases for J; bases not matched to a gene: 8. Per the germline V gene, CDR1 is SGHAT and CDR2 is FQNNGV. There are 17 residues in the CDR3. The CDR3 sequence: CASTPGTSGLSTDTQYF. The CDR3 nucleotides are TGTGCCAGCACCCCAGGGACTAGCGGGCTTAGCACAGATACGCAGTATTTT.

The chain carries TRBV7-9 and TRBJ2-7; D possibly corresponds to TRBD1 (5 bases). The CDR3 contains 13 residues. V lost 4 bases, J lost 0 bases, and 7 bases lay in between. CDR1 is SEHNR, CDR2 FQNEAQ, per germline (reference sequence). The CDR3 DNA reads TGTGCCAGCAGCTGGACATACTCCTACGAGCAGTACTTC. Protein product: CASSWTYSYEQYF. The variable domain in full, completed from reference TRBV7-9 and TRBJ2-7, reads DTGVSQNPRHKITKRGQNVTFRCDPISEHNRLYWYRQTLGQGPEFLTYFQNEAQLEKSRLLSDRFSAERPKGSFSTLEIQRTEQGDSAMYLCASSWTYSYEQYFGPGTRLTVT.

The chain uses TRBV28 and TRBJ1-2; TRBD1 is a possible D gene (6 bases). This CDR3 spans 13 amino acids. The V gene lost 4 bases and the J gene lost 4 bases, with 10 bases spanning the gap. Germline V gene sequence: CDR1 MDHEN, CDR2 SYDVKM. CDR3 loop: CASSSGQLYGYTF. The CDR3 nucleotides read TGTGCCAGCAGTTCAGGACAGCTCTATGGCTACACCTTC.

This sequence joins TRBV27 and TRBJ2-3; 8 bases line up with TRBD1. Germline trimming cut 8 bases from V and 5 bases from J; bases unmatched to any gene: 9. This CDR3 has 14 amino acids. CDR1 MNHEY and CDR2 SMNVEV come from the germline V gene (reference sequence). Written as DNA, the CDR3 is TGTGCCAGCCGAACAGGGGGTGGGGGAGATACGCAGTATTTT. This encodes CASRTGGGGDTQYF.

CDR3 nucleotides: TGTGCCTGGAGTGGTCTCGGAGATACGCAGTATTTT. As protein: CAWSGLGDTQYF. The J gene is TRBJ2-3, the V gene TRBV30; D uncertain. Germline V gene sequence: CDR1 GTSNPN, CDR2 SVGIG (reference sequence). V lost 1 base and J 5 bases, leaving 7 bases between the germline ends. The CDR3 loop spans 12 amino acids.

V and J are TRBV5-5 and TRBJ1-1; the D is unclear. The CDR3 loop spans 12 amino acids. The germline CDR1 and CDR2 sequences are SGHKS and YYEKEE (reference sequence). Trimming took 5 bases from V and 0 from J, leaving 5 bases between them. The DNA for the CDR3 is TGTGCCAGCAGTTACATGAACACTGAAGCTTTCTTT. Protein sequence: CASSYMNTEAFF.

V usage is TRBV6-2 or TRBV6-3 and J usage is TRBJ2-4; 7 nucleotides line up with TRBD1. Looked up from germline, CDR1 is MNHEY and CDR2 is SVGEGT. This CDR3 spans 15 amino acids. Unmatched junction bases numbered 5, after V lost 6 bases and J lost 0 bases. In DNA, the CDR3 is TGTGCCAGCAGCAAGGGACAGCTAGCCAAAAACATTCAGTACTTC. Translating it yields CASSKGQLAKNIQYF.

This chain uses TRBV16 with TRBJ1-3; D gene unclear. Trimming took 4 bases from V and 0 from J, leaving 10 bases between them. The CDR3 spans 15 residues. The V gene's germline CDR1 is KGHSY and CDR2 FQNENV. The CDR3 spells CASSPSGNSGNTIYF. The CDR3 bases are TGTGCCAGCAGCCCATCCGGGAACTCTGGAAACACCATATATTTT.

The gene calls are TRBV10-2 and TRBJ1-6; D ambiguous. V lost 0 bases and J 7 bases, leaving 10 bases between the germline ends. The CDR3 totals 15 residues. The V gene's germline CDR1 is WSHSY and CDR2 SAAADI. The CDR3 bases are TGCGCCAGCAGTGAGTCGGAAGGGAGGAATTCACCCCTCCACTTT. Translated: CASSESEGRNSPLHF.